The 7 T cell receptor beta chains listed next were all sequenced from one sample in a study of blood T cells in healthy people across ages. Next came a second PCR, run for roughly 6 to 11 cycles, which used a sample-barcoded 5' primer along with a J-beta primer mix. TCRdb processed the 5' RACE reads anew with MiXCR; each CDR3 protein has one entry. The repertoire has about a million distinct CDR3 sequences, around 48% of them found once; the top ten carry around 15%. The sequenced material came from blood. The receptors derive from a man younger than 40 in good health.

J is TRBJ1-2 and V is TRBV28, with TRBD1 identical over 7 bases. The CDR3 is 16 residues long. The germline gives CDR1 MDHEN, CDR2 SYDVKM. V lost 3 bases to trimming and J lost 0 bases; unmatched junction nucleotides: 7. The CDR3: CASSFSDRWANYGYTF. CDR3 DNA sequence: TGTGCCAGCAGTTTTTCGGACAGGTGGGCTAACTATGGCTACACCTTC.

The chain links TRBV5-1 to TRBJ1-2, with TRBD1 matching over 8 bases. J lost 3 bases, V lost 3 bases, and 7 bases had no gene match. CDR3 length: 15 residues. Germline loops: CDR1 SGHRS, CDR2 YFSETQ. This CDR3 is CASSSDRGRDYGYTF. The CDR3 nucleotides read TGCGCCAGCAGCTCAGACAGGGGAAGAGACTATGGCTACACCTTC. Full variable domain (remainder filled in from reference TRBV5-1 and TRBJ1-2): KAGVTQTPRYLIKTRGQQVTLSCSPISGHRSVSWYQQTPGQGLQFLFEYFSETQRNKGNFPGRFSGRQFSNSRSEMNVSTLELGDSALYLCASSSDRGRDYGYTFGSGTRLTVV.

The rearrangement uses TRBV5-1 and TRBJ1-4, with a weak D call TRBD1 (5 bases). Germline CDR1 reads SGHRS; CDR2 reads YFSETQ. This CDR3 contains 15 residues. V was cut by 4 bases and J by 7 bases, with 17 bases left in between. The CDR3 sequence: CASSPSQGYLEKLFF. In DNA form, the CDR3 reads TGCGCCAGCAGCCCCTCTCAGGGTTATCTTGAAAAACTGTTTTTT.

In this sample, this clonotype turned up a few times. The V and J genes are TRBV21-1 and TRBJ2-4; the table's TRBD1 call for D was not verified on the DNA. TRBV21-1 is listed as a pseudogene. This CDR3 spans 16 amino acids. The CDR3 DNA is TGTGCCACCCCACCGGGGGGGACGATAGCCAAAAACATTCAGTACTTC. This encodes CATPPGGTIAKNIQYF.

This clonotype was counted many times. A junction end diverges from the germline sequence, so it may reflect a read error. The J gene is TRBJ2-7, the V gene TRBV5-1; D is uncertain. The CDR3 runs 12 residues. The germline V gene encodes CDR1 SGHRS and CDR2 YFSETQ. DNA for the CDR3: TGTGCCAGCAGCTTGAACTCCTACGAGCAGTACTTC. Protein product: CASSLNSYEQYF.

This clonotype was detected only a few times. J is TRBJ2-1 and V is TRBV4-1; TRBD1 might be the D (5 bases). Trimming took off 3 bases at V and 6 bases at J, with 12 bases between the two ends. The CDR3 length is 14 residues. From germline, CDR1 is MGHRA and CDR2 YSYEKL. CDR3 sequence reads: CASSHLGVLNEQFF. The CDR3 DNA reads as TGCGCCAGCAGCCACCTAGGGGTTCTCAATGAGCAGTTCTTC.

This clonotype was detected once. The V call is TRBV5-1, the J call TRBJ1-4; D not certain. The V and J ends lost 0 bases and 8 bases respectively, with 11 bases between them. Germline V gives CDR1 SGHRS, CDR2 YFSETQ. The CDR3 has 14 residues. The DNA for the CDR3 is TGCGCCAGCAGCTTGGGTAGGAATCGAGAAAAACTGTTTTTT. Protein: CASSLGRNREKLFF.